The 20 T cell receptor beta chains below were found in one sample sequenced in a study of T cell repertoires in cytomegalovirus infection. TCRdb used MiXCR to reprocess the reads, holding one entry per CDR3 protein. The sample consists of around 130,000 distinct CDR3 sequences, 7% to 10% of them appearing once. The material sequenced was PBMCs. These TCRs come from a human donor in good health (CMV status not recorded). Some clones in this sample may be carry-over from other donors' samples.

This clonotype was seen many times. This chain connects TRBV7-2 to TRBJ2-7; 8 bases agree with TRBD2. This CDR3 has 15 residues. CDR1 and CDR2 (germline): SGHTA, FQGNSA. Trimming at V came to 4 bases and at J to 7 bases, leaving 12 bases not matched to a gene. As DNA, the CDR3 is TGTGCCAGCAGCTCTTTAGCGGGGTCACGAGGGGAGCAGTACTTC. Translation gives CASSSLAGSRGEQYF.

The sample holds many counts of this clonotype. The J gene is TRBJ2-5, the V gene TRBV20-1, with D hard to call. This CDR3 spans 17 amino acids. Looked up from germline, CDR1 is DFQATT and CDR2 is SNEGSKA (reference sequence). Deletions cut 2 bases from V and 1 base from J, with 20 bases between. Here the CDR3 reads CSARSTLPLRPQETQYF. Here the CDR3 DNA reads TGCAGTGCTAGATCCACCCTTCCCTTACGTCCCCAAGAGACCCAGTACTTC.

In this sample, this clonotype turned up a few times. This chain links TRBV28 with TRBJ2-2; TRBD2 is a possible D gene (6 bases). This CDR3 comprises 15 residues. In germline, CDR1 is MDHEN, CDR2 SYDVKM. V shed 8 bases and J shed 6 bases, with 19 bases lying between them. In nucleotides, the CDR3 is TGTGCCAGCGGGTTCGGGAGAGGAGTCTCCGGGGAGCTGTTTTTT. Protein product: CASGFGRGVSGELFF.

This clonotype was seen only a few times. The chain employs TRBV5-1 and TRBJ2-7; D unclear. V was clipped by 0 bases and J by 6 bases, with 13 bases between them. CDR3 size: 14 residues. Germline CDR1 and CDR2: SGHRS and YFSETQ. The CDR3 nucleotides read TGCGCCAGCAGCTTGGATCCGACGGTCGGCGAGCAGTACTTC. Encoded protein: CASSLDPTVGEQYF.

This clonotype was observed a few times. The J gene is TRBJ1-1, the V gene TRBV29-1; D unclear. This CDR3 contains 11 residues. The V gene's germline CDR1 is SQVTM and CDR2 ANQGSEA. V was trimmed by 4 bases and J by 12 bases, leaving 15 bases between them. This chain's CDR3 is CSVGTNQWPFF. In nucleotides, the CDR3 is TGCAGCGTTGGGACGAATCAATGGCCTTTCTTT.

Many counts were recorded for this clonotype. The CDR3 loop reads CASSVGQGYGYTF. The CDR3 region has the DNA TGTGCCAGCAGTGTGGGACAGGGATATGGCTACACCTTC. This chain links TRBV25-1 with TRBJ1-2, with 9 bases aligning to TRBD1. Germline trimming cut 4 bases from V and 5 bases from J; bases unmatched to any gene: 2. Germline V gene data show CDR1 as MGHDK and CDR2 as SYGVNS. This CDR3 is 13 amino acids long.

The V call is TRBV29-1, the J call TRBJ1-1; D call uncertain. The germline gives CDR1 SQVTM, CDR2 ANQGSEA. The CDR3 length is 11 residues. The V end lost 7 bases, the J end lost 10 bases, and 16 bases lay between the germline ends. The CDR3 DNA is TGCAGCGCGGGTTCAGGTTCTGGAGCTTTCTTT. Residues: CSAGSGSGAFF. Using reference TRBV29-1 and TRBJ1-1 for the parts outside the CDR3, the full variable domain is SAVISQKPSRDICQRGTSLTIQCQVDSQVTMMFWYRQQPGQSLTLIATANQGSEATYESGFVIDKFPISRPNLTFSTLTVSNMSPEDSSIYLCSAGSGSGAFFGQGTRLTVV.

This clonotype was counted many times. The chain couples TRBV12-3 or TRBV12-4 to TRBJ2-7, with a possible D match to TRBD2 (5 bases). Trimming took 6 bases from V and 4 from J, leaving 16 bases between them. There are 14 residues in the CDR3. CDR3 in DNA: TGTGCCAGCAGCGGTACCGGGGTTACGTACGAGCAGTACTTC. Protein product: CASSGTGVTYEQYF.

This clonotype was found many times. The genes are TRBV5-4 and TRBJ2-3; possibly TRBD2 for D (7 bases). The CDR3 length is 16 residues. Germline lookup yields CDR1 SGHNT and CDR2 YYREEE (reference sequence). Trimming removed 4 bases from V and 3 bases from J, with 18 bases in between. As DNA, the CDR3 is TGTGCCAGCAGCGAACCCGGGGGGCTCGGGACAGATACGCAGTATTTT. Protein product: CASSEPGGLGTDTQYF.

Many counts were recorded for this clonotype. The chain combines TRBV29-1 with TRBJ1-2; 7 bases agree with TRBD1. The CDR3 is made up of 10 amino acids. V was pared by 4 bases and J by 10 bases, with 3 bases of the junction left unmatched. Germline V gene sequence: CDR1 SQVTM, CDR2 ANQGSEA. CDR3: CSVGQGSYTF. The CDR3 bases are TGCAGCGTTGGACAGGGCTCCTACACCTTC.

This clonotype was recorded at least ten times. The V and J genes are TRBV7-7 and TRBJ2-2; 8 nucleotides line up with TRBD2. Trimming at V came to 5 bases and at J to 2 bases, leaving 7 bases not matched to a gene. There are 16 residues in the CDR3. Germline V CDR1 and CDR2: SSHAT, FNYEAQ (reference sequence). CDR3 loop: CASSLSGGANTGELFF. CDR3 DNA: TGTGCCAGCAGCCTCTCCGGGGGGGCTAACACCGGGGAGCTGTTTTTT.

In this sample, this clonotype turned up many times. This chain joins TRBV3-1 and TRBJ1-2, with a tentative D call TRBD1 (6 bases). The CDR3 length is 15 residues. V dropped 3 bases and J dropped 4 bases, with 15 bases sitting between them. Germline CDR1 reads LGHDT; CDR2 reads YNNKEL (reference sequence). The CDR3 protein is CASSHLKQGFYGYTF. Here the CDR3 DNA reads TGTGCCAGCAGCCATTTAAAACAGGGCTTCTATGGCTACACCTTC. Looking up the rest from reference TRBV3-1 and TRBJ1-2 gives the full variable domain: DTAVSQTPKYLVTQMGNDKSIKCEQNLGHDTMYWYKQDSKKFLKIMFSYNNKELIINETVPNRFSPKSPDKAHLNLHINSLELGDSAVYFCASSHLKQGFYGYTFGSGTRLTVV.

This clonotype was seen a few times. The chain links TRBV5-4 to TRBJ2-3, with D hard to call. The germline V gene has CDR1 SGHNT and CDR2 YYREEE (reference sequence). Trimming stripped 0 bases from V and 2 bases from J, with 4 bases between. CDR3 length equals 13 residues. CDR3 DNA sequence: TGTGCCAGCAGCTTGGAAGACACAGATACGCAGTATTTT. This translates into CASSLEDTDTQYF.

This clonotype was counted at least ten times. This rearrangement joins TRBV27 to TRBJ1-6, with D unresolved. The CDR3 has 14 amino acids. With 3 bases removed from V and 8 bases from J, the gap between germline ends came to 11 bases. Germline CDR1 MNHEY, CDR2 SMNVEV (reference sequence). The CDR3: CASSFGRADSPLHF. The CDR3 bases are TGTGCCAGCAGTTTCGGTAGGGCTGATTCACCCCTCCACTTT.

This clonotype was observed a handful of times. The chain carries TRBV18 and TRBJ2-3, with 10 bases identical to TRBD2. V trimming: 4 bases; J trimming: 0 bases; junction bases outside the gene matches: 4. The germline CDR1 and CDR2 sequences are KGHSH and LQKENI. The CDR3 covers 16 residues. This CDR3 reads CASSLSSGGSTDTQYF. CDR3 bases: TGTGCCAGCTCACTATCTAGCGGGGGAAGCACAGATACGCAGTATTTT.

This clonotype was detected many times. This chain connects TRBV3-1 to TRBJ2-7; D is perhaps TRBD1 or TRBD2 (5 bases each). The V gene's germline CDR1 is LGHDT and CDR2 YNNKEL (reference sequence). The V and J ends lost 3 bases and 2 bases respectively, with 11 bases between them. There are 14 residues in the CDR3. CDR3 DNA: TGTGCCAGCAGCCAGAGGGGACGTACCTACGAGCAGTACTTC. Translation: CASSQRGRTYEQYF.

CDR3 in amino acids: CASSTLKGSGANVLTF. The CDR3 coding sequence is TGTGCCAGCAGTACCCTAAAGGGGTCTGGGGCCAACGTCCTGACTTTC. V gene TRBV12-3 or TRBV12-4 combines with J gene TRBJ2-6, with a possible D match to TRBD1 (5 bases). The CDR3 loop spans 16 amino acids. Trimming removed 5 bases at V and 1 base at J, with 12 bases between.

The chain employs TRBV5-1 and TRBJ2-1; TRBD2 aligns across 8 bases. Germline CDR1 reads SGHRS; CDR2 reads YFSETQ. The CDR3 has 15 residues. J lost 1 base, V lost 4 bases, and 4 bases had no gene match. CDR3 DNA sequence: TGCGCCAGCAGCCCGGGGGGGCCTTCCTACAATGAGCAGTTCTTC. Amino acids: CASSPGGPSYNEQFF.

This clonotype has ten or more counts. The V gene is TRBV28, the J gene TRBJ2-5, with TRBD2 matching 9 bases. The CDR3 loop spans 18 amino acids. Germline V gene data show CDR1 as MDHEN and CDR2 as SYDVKM. With 8 bases clipped from V and 3 bases from J, the junction kept 19 bases outside the gene matches. The CDR3 DNA follows: TGTGCCAGCTATCATTCTCTATCAGATAGCGGGGGAGAAGAGACCCAGTACTTC. As protein: CASYHSLSDSGGEETQYF.

In this sample, this clonotype turned up many times. The rearrangement links TRBV7-2 to TRBJ2-5; D not certain. The CDR3 runs 16 residues. V was trimmed by 3 bases and J by 2 bases, leaving 16 bases between them. Germline V gene data show CDR1 as SGHTA and CDR2 as FQGNSA. The CDR3 DNA reads TGTGCCAGCAGCTTGCACAAAGTCTACTCGCAAGAGACCCAGTACTTC. This encodes CASSLHKVYSQETQYF.